This entry describes one TCR beta chain. A second PCR of roughly 7 to 11 cycles used a sample-barcoded 5' primer and a J-beta primer mix. TCRdb reprocessed the 5' RACE reads with MiXCR, giving one entry per CDR3 protein. The sample has around 1.7 million distinct CDR3 sequences; 28% are singletons. This record belongs to a study of blood T cells in healthy people across ages. The germline V gene has CDR1 SGHRS and CDR2 YFSETQ. This CDR3 has 17 amino acids. V lost 3 bases, J lost 1 base, and 11 bases stayed unmatched. Material for sequencing was blood. The chain carries TRBV5-1 and TRBJ2-3; TRBD2 matches at 7 bases. The receptor was derived from a woman in her thirties in good health. The CDR3 loop is CASSWGGVSAGTDTQYF. The CDR3 DNA sequence: TGCGCCAGCAGCTGGGGGGGAGTGAGTGCGGGCACAGATACGCAGTATTTT. The full variable domain, its missing parts supplied by reference TRBV5-1 and TRBJ2-3, is KAGVTQTPRYLIKTRGQQVTLSCSPISGHRSVSWYQQTPGQGLQFLFEYFSETQRNKGNFPGRFSGRQFSNSRSEMNVSTLELGDSALYLCASSWGGVSAGTDTQYFGPGTRLTVL.